This T cell receptor (beta chain) was recorded in a study of blood T cell repertoires in COVID-19. Study overall: The United States, Italy and Spain supplied acute and convalescent COVID-19 samples. PBMCs, B-cell-depleted T cells, or T cells were the source of the cDNA or gDNA that made up the material.

In the source study's methods: Estimates of nucleated cell counts were drawn from the amplification of reference gene primers. Some clones are missing from TCRdb's copy, which holds only in-frame ones; the method was immunoSEQ multiplex PCR. The V and J calls and clone size are taken from that table; D and trimming were inferred from the DNA. The sample records some 240,000 clones, approximately 88% being singletons. Per germline, CDR1 LGHNA and CDR2 YSLEER. The CDR3 consists of 16 residues. Losses at the gene ends were 3 bases for V and 0 bases for J; bases not matched to a gene: 4. This chain links TRBV4-3 with TRBJ2-3; 9 nucleotides line up with TRBD2. This clonotype was obtained from a man aged 60 to 75 who had recovered from COVID-19. The sequencing sample was made of peripheral blood. The CDR3 DNA reads as TGCGCCAGCAGCCAGACTAGCGGAACTAGCACAGATACGCAGTATTTT. It codes for CASSQTSGTSTDTQYF.